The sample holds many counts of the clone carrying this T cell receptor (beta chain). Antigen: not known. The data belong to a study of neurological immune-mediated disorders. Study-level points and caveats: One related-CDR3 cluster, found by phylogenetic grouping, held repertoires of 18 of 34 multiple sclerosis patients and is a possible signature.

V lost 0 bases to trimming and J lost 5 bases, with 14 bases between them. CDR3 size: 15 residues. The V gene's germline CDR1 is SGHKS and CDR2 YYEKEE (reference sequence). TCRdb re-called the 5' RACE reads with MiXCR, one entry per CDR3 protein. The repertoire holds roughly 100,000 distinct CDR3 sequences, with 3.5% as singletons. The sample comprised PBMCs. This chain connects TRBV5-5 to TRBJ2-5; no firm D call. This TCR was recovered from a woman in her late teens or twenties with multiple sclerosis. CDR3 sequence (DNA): TGTGCCAGCAGCTTGGAGGGCCTGGGGTATGAGACCCAGTACTTC. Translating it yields CASSLEGLGYETQYF.